This record looks at one T cell receptor beta chain sequence and its context. The data originate from a study of T cell changes during pregnancy in multiple sclerosis. Germline V CDR1 and CDR2: MNHEY, SMNVEV (reference sequence). The CDR3 is made up of 13 amino acids. With V trimmed by 5 bases and J by 5 bases, 6 bases remained unmatched. Only in-frame clones appear in the TCRdb table, and some are missing; sequencing was by immunoSEQ multiplex PCR. The sample yields about 34,000 clones, just over 90% seen once. The TCR comes from a female donor in good health, enrolled as a control in a pregnancy study. The genes are TRBV27 and TRBJ2-7; 7 bases align to TRBD1. This specimen consisted of peripheral blood, obtained in the second trimester of pregnancy. The CDR3 spells CASSPLQGHEQYF. CDR3 nucleotides: TGTGCCAGCAGTCCTTTACAGGGGCACGAGCAGTACTTC.